Shown below are 7 T cell receptor beta chains from a single sample sequenced in a study of CD8 T cell repertoires and HIV-1 epitope variants (dated by TCRdb to about 2020). Which antigens these TCRs recognize remains unknown. The library relied on the immunoSEQ multiplex PCR assay. Held by TCRdb, this immuneACCESS table contains in-frame sequences only and omits some clones. Under half of the omission traces to an unresolved V gene where checked; the cause of the rest is unknown. This sample holds roughly 5,700 clones; 64% were observed only once. About 46% of the sample is held by the ten biggest clonotypes. Sequencing input: cultured CD8+ T cells derived from PBMCs. The receptors were gathered from a male donor with HIV.

In its sample, this clone was seen a few times. The chain couples TRBV7-9 to TRBJ1-5, with D perhaps TRBD1 (5 bases). The germline V gene has CDR1 SEHNR and CDR2 FQNEAQ (reference sequence). This CDR3 comprises 12 residues. Trimming left V 6 bases short and J 6 bases short, with 9 bases between. This chain's CDR3 is CASRAGTQPQHF. CDR3 in DNA: TGTGCCAGCAGAGCGGGGACTCAGCCCCAGCATTTT.

The rearrangement joins TRBV5-1 to TRBJ2-2, with 7 bases identical to TRBD1. Trimming removed 1 base from V and 6 bases from J; junction bases left unmatched: 6. The germline V gene encodes CDR1 SGHRS and CDR2 YFSETQ. The CDR3 spans 15 residues. The CDR3 DNA reads TGCGCCAGCAGCTTGCGGACAGGTTCGGCCGGGGAGCTGTTTTTT. This translates into CASSLRTGSAGELFF.

The CDR3 loop is CASSPQGTNYNEQFF. The CDR3 DNA is TGTGCCAGCAGCCCTCAAGGGACTAACTACAATGAGCAGTTCTTC. The rearrangement links TRBV27 to TRBJ2-1, with 7 bases matching TRBD2. The germline V gene encodes CDR1 MNHEY and CDR2 SMNVEV (reference sequence). The CDR3 totals 15 residues. V lost 6 bases to trimming and J lost 3 bases; unmatched junction nucleotides: 8.

This chain connects TRBV30 to TRBJ2-1, with 9 nucleotides matching TRBD2. CDR1 and CDR2 from the germline V gene are GTSNPN and SVGIG (reference sequence). The CDR3 totals 14 residues. V trimming: 0 bases; J trimming: 5 bases; junction bases outside the gene matches: 2. The DNA of the CDR3 is TGTGCCTGGAGTGTAAGCGGGGGGCACAATGAGCAGTTCTTC. This encodes CAWSVSGGHNEQFF.

The table lists this clone with a few counts. The chain links TRBV19 to TRBJ2-3; 7 positions agree with TRBD2. Germline-derived CDR1 and CDR2 are LNHDA and SQIVND (reference sequence). The CDR3 is 15 residues long. Trimming at V came to 6 bases and at J to 0 bases, leaving 6 bases not matched to a gene. This CDR3 is CASRDTGGSTDTQYF. The CDR3 DNA follows: TGTGCCAGTAGGGATACGGGGGGAAGCACAGATACGCAGTATTTT.

This sequence joins TRBV2 and TRBJ1-4; D remains ambiguous. Between the trimmed V and J ends, which lost 7 bases and 5 bases, there was a span of 11 bases. Germline V CDR1 and CDR2: SNHLY, FYNNEI. CDR3 size: 13 residues. The CDR3 region is CASNFGGNEKLFF. Here the CDR3 DNA reads TGTGCCAGCAATTTCGGCGGGAATGAAAAACTGTTTTTT.

In DNA, the CDR3 is TGTGCCAGCAGATTAACCCTACAGGGGCTGGGGATGAACACTGAAGCTTTCTTT. Translation gives CASRLTLQGLGMNTEAFF. The chain joins TRBV2 to TRBJ1-1, with 7 nucleotides matching TRBD1. The CDR3 totals 18 residues. Germline V gene sequence: CDR1 SNHLY, CDR2 FYNNEI. Trimming cost V 6 bases and J 0 bases; bases outside gene matches: 16.